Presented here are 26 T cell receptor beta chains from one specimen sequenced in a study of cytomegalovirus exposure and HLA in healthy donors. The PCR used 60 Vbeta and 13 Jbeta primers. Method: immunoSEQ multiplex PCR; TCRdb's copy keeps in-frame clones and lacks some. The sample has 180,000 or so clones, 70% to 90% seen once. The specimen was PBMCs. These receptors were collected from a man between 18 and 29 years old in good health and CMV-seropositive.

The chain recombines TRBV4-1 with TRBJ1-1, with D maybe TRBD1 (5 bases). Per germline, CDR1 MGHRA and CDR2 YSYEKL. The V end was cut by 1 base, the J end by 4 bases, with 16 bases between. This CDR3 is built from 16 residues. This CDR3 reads CASSQGFAGPSTEAFF. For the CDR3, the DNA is TGCGCCAGCAGCCAAGGATTCGCAGGGCCCTCCACTGAAGCTTTCTTT.

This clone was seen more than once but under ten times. Written as DNA, the CDR3 is TGCGCCAGCAGTGATTTTCCGGGATCACCCCTCCACTTT. Residues: CASSDFPGSPLHF. The genes are TRBV10-1 and TRBJ1-6; D unresolved. Germline V CDR1 and CDR2: WNHNN, SYGVQD (reference sequence). The CDR3 is 13 residues long. The V end lost 3 bases, the J end lost 10 bases, and 10 bases lay between the germline ends.

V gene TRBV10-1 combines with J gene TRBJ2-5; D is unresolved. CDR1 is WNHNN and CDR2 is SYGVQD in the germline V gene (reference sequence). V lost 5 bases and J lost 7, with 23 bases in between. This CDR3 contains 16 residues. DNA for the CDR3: TGCGCCAGCAGTATGAAAGAACTAACCTCGCATGCGACCCAGTACTTC. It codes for CASSMKELTSHATQYF.

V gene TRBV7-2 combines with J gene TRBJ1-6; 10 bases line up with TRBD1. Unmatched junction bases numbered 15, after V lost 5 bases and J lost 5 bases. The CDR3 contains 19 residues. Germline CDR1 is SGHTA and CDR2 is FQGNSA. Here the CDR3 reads CASSARDRGTRYDNSPLHF. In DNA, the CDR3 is TGTGCCAGCAGCGCGCGGGACAGGGGAACCCGGTATGATAATTCACCCCTCCACTTT.

CDR3 nucleotide sequence: TGTGCCAGCAGCTTAGCGGGGAGCGGGCTATCTTCCTACGAGCAGTACTTC. It is translated as CASSLAGSGLSSYEQYF. V and J are TRBV7-2 and TRBJ2-7; D perhaps matches TRBD2 (6 bases). This CDR3 spans 17 amino acids. Trimming removed 0 bases from V and 1 base from J, with 16 bases in between. Germline loops: CDR1 SGHTA, CDR2 FQGNSA. Together with reference TRBV7-2 and TRBJ2-7, the CDR3 gives the full variable domain: GAGVSQSPSNKVTEKGKDVELRCDPISGHTALYWYRQSLGQGLEFLIYFQGNSAPDKSGLPSDRFSAERTGGSVSTLTIQRTQQEDSAVYLCASSLAGSGLSSYEQYFGPGTRLTVT.

The CDR3 protein is CASSPGTGDYEQYF. CDR3 nucleotides: TGTGCCAGCTCACCCGGGACAGGGGACTACGAGCAGTACTTC. The chain combines TRBV18 with TRBJ2-7; 10 bases are shared with TRBD1. The V and J ends lost 3 bases and 3 bases, in that order; junction bases with no gene match: 2. This CDR3 has 14 residues. The germline gives CDR1 KGHSH, CDR2 LQKENI.

The CDR3 DNA is TGTGTCGCCAGTGCCCTAATTAGGGGGCGCAACACCGGGGAGCTGTTTTTT. Translation gives CVASALIRGRNTGELFF. The chain carries TRBV2 and TRBJ2-2; 7 nucleotides match TRBD1. The CDR3 has 17 residues. Per the germline V gene, CDR1 is SNHLY and CDR2 is FYNNEI.

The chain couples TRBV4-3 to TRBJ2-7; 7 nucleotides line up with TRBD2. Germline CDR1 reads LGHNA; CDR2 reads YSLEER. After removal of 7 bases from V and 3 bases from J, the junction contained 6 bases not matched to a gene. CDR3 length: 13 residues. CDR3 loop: CASKASGGYEQYF. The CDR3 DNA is TGCGCCAGCAAGGCTAGCGGCGGCTACGAGCAGTACTTC.

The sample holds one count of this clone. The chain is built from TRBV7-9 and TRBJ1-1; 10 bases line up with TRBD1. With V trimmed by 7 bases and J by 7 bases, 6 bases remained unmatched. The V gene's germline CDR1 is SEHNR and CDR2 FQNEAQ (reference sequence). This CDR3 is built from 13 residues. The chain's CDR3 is CASISGTGDEAFF. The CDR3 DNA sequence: TGTGCCAGCATATCCGGGACAGGGGATGAAGCTTTCTTT.

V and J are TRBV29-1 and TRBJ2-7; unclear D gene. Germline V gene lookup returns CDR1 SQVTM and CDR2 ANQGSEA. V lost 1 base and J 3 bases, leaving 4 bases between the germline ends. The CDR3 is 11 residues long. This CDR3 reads CSVEVNYEQYF. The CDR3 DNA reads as TGCAGCGTTGAAGTCAACTACGAGCAGTACTTC.

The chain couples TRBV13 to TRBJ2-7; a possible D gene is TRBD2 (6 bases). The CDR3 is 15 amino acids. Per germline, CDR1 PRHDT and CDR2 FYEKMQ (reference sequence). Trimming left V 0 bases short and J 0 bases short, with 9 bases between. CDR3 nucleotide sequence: TGTGCCAGCAGCTTAGGGCTAGCGAACTCCTACGAGCAGTACTTC. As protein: CASSLGLANSYEQYF.

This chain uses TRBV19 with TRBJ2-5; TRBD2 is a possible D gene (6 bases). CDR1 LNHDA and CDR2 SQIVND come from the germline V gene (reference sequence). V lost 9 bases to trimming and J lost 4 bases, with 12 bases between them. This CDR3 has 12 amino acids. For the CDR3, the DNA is TGTGCCAGCGGCGGGGCCTCAGAGACCCAGTACTTC. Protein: CASGGASETQYF. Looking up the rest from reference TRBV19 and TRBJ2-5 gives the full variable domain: DGGITQSPKYLFRKEGQNVTLSCEQNLNHDAMYWYRQDPGQGLRLIYYSQIVNDFQKGDIAEGYSVSREKKESFPLTVTSAQKNPTAFYLCASGGASETQYFGPGTRLLVL.

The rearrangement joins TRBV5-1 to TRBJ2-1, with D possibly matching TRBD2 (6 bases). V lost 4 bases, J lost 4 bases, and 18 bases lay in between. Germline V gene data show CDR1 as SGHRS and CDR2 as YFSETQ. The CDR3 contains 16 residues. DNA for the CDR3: TGCGCCAGCAGCCTGGCCGGGACTCCCCTTTACAATGAGCAGTTCTTC. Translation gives CASSLAGTPLYNEQFF.

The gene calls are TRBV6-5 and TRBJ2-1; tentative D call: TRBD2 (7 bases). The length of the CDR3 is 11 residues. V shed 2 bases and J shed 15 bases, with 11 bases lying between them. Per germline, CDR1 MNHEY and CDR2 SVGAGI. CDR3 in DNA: TGTGCCAGCAGTTACGAGGGGGGGTTGTTCTTC. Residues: CASSYEGGLFF.

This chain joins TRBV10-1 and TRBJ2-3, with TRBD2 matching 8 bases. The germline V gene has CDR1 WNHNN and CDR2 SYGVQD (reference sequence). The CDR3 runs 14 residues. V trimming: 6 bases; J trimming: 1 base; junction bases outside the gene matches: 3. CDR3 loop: CASSLSGGTDTQYF. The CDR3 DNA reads TGCGCCAGCAGCCTTAGCGGGGGCACAGATACGCAGTATTTT.

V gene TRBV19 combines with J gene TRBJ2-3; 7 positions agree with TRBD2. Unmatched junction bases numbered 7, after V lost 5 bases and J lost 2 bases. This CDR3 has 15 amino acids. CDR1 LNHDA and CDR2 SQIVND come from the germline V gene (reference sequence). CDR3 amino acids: CASSSLAVPTDTQYF. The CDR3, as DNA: TGTGCCAGTAGTTCGCTAGCGGTACCCACAGATACGCAGTATTTT.

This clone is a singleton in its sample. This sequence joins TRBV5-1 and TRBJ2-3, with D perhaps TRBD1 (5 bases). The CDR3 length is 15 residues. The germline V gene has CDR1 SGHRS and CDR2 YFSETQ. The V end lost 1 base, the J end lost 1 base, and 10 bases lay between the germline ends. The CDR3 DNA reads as TGCGCCAGCAGCTTGCTTTCACAGGGCACAGATACGCAGTATTTT. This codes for CASSLLSQGTDTQYF.

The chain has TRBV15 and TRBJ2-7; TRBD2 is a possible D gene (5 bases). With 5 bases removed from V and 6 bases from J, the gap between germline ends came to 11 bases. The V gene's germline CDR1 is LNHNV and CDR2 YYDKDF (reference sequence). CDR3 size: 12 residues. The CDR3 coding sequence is TGTGCCACCAGCCCGATTCGGGGCGAGCAGTACTTC. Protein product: CATSPIRGEQYF.

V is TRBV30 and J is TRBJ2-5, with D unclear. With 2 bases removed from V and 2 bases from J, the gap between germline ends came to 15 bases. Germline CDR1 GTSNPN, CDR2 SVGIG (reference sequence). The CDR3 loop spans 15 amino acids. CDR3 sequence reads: CAWSQATAHQETQYF. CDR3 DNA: TGTGCCTGGAGTCAGGCCACAGCCCATCAAGAGACCCAGTACTTC. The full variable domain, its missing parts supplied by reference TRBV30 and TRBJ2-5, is SQTIHQWPATLVQPVGSPLSLECTVEGTSNPNLYWYRQAAGRGLQLLFYSVGIGQISSEVPQNLSASRPQDRQFILSSKKLLLSDSGFYLCAWSQATAHQETQYFGPGTRLLVL.

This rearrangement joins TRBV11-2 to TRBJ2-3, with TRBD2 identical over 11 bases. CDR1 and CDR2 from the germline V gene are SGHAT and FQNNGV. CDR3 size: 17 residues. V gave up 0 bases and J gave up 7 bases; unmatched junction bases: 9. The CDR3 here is CASSLEGHSSGGYTQYF. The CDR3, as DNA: TGTGCCAGCAGCTTAGAGGGACATTCTAGCGGGGGGTATACGCAGTATTTT.

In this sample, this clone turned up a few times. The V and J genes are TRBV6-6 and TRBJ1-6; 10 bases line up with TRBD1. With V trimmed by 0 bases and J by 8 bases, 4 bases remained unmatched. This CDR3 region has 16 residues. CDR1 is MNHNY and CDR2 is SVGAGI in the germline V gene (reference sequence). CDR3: CASSYSVGTGDSPLHF. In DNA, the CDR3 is TGTGCCAGCAGTTACTCGGTGGGGACAGGGGATTCACCCCTCCACTTT.

CDR3 nucleotides: TGTGCCAGCAGTTACGGGGGGACACCCCTCCACTTT. The encoded protein is CASSYGGTPLHF. The V call is TRBV6-5, the J call TRBJ1-6; TRBD1 might be the D (5 bases). There are 12 residues in the CDR3. The V end was cut by 2 bases, the J end by 11 bases, with 7 bases between. CDR1 is MNHEY, CDR2 SVGAGI, per germline.

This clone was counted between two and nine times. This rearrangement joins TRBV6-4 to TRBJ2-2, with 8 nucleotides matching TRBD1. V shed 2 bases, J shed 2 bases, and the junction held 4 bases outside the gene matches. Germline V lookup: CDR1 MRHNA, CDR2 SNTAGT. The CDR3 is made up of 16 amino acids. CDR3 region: CASSDVAGGNTGELFF. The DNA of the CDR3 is TGTGCCAGCAGTGACGTGGCAGGGGGCAACACCGGGGAGCTGTTTTTT.

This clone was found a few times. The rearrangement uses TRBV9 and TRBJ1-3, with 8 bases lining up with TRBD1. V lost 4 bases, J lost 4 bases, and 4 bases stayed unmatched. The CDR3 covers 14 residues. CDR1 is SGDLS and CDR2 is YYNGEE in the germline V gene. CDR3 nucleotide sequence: TGTGCCAGCAGCAACCGGGACAGGGGAAACACCATATATTTT. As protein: CASSNRDRGNTIYF.

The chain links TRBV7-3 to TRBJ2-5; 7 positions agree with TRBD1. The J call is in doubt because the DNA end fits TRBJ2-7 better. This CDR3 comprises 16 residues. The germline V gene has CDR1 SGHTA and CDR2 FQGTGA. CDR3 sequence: CASSLKGDRKAYEQYF. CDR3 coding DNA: TGTGCCAGCAGCTTAAAAGGGGACAGAAAAGCCTACGAGCAGTACTTC.

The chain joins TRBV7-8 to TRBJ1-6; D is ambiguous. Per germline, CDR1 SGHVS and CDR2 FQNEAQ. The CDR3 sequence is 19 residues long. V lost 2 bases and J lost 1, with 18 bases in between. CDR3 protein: CASSLPSSQAESYNSPLHF. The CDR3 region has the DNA TGTGCCAGCAGCTTACCCAGTTCTCAGGCCGAGTCCTATAATTCACCCCTCCACTTT.